This TCR beta chain was found in a study of cytomegalovirus exposure and HLA in healthy donors. The ends lost 2 bases at V and 5 bases at J; junction bases unmatched: 4. The CDR3 length is 14 residues. Germline CDR1 reads SGHTA; CDR2 reads FQGTGA. Findings and caveats of the study: Cytomegalovirus-associated status was assigned to around 160 TCR beta chains. Analysis was carried out at a later point, and it linked a missense DCLRE1C variant to TCR beta V- and J-gene trimming. A highly shared variant cluster was judged a likely technical artifact.

A note on this clone: As yet, its antigen is unknown.

The PCR ran on 60 Vbeta and 13 Jbeta primers. Using immunoSEQ multiplex PCR, the repertoire was profiled, and TCRdb retains in-frame clones only, with some absent. The table records 100,000 to 150,000 clones, approximately 80% of them present only once. Donors counted as nominally healthy when sampled, yet unrecorded immune exposures were likely. This chain joins TRBV7-3 and TRBJ2-7; 9 positions agree with TRBD2. The sequence was obtained from a woman between 40 and 50 years old in good health and CMV-seropositive. Sequencing used PBMCs. CDR3 residues: CASSLAGGQNEQYF. CDR3 nucleotides: TGTGCCAGCAGCTTAGCGGGGGGGCAGAACGAGCAGTACTTC.